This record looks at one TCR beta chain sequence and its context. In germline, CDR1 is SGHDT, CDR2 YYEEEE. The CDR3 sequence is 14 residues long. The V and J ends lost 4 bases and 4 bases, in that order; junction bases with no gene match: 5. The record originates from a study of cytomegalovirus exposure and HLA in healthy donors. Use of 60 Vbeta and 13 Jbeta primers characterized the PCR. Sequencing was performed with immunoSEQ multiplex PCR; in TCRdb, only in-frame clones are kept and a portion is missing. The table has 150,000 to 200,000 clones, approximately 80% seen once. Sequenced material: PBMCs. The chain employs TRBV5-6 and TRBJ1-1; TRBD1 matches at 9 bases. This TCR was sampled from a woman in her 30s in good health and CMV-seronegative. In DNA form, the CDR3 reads TGTGCCAGCAGCCATTGGGACAGGGCCACTGAAGCTTTCTTT. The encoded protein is CASSHWDRATEAFF.